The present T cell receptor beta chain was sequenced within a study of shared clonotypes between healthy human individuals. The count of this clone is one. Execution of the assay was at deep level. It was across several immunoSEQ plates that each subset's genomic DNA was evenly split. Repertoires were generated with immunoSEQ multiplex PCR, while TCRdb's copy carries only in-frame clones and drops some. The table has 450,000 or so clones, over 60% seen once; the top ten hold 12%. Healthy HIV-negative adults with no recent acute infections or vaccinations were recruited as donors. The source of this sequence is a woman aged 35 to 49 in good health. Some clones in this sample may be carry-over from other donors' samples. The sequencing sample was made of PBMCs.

The CDR3 loop reads CATSRLDTPGNYGYTF. In DNA form, the CDR3 reads TGTGCCACCAGCAGGCTGGACACCCCCGGCAACTATGGCTACACCTTC. This sequence joins TRBV15 and TRBJ1-2, with D maybe TRBD1 (5 bases). V was clipped by 3 bases and J by 2 bases, with 16 bases between them. Germline lookup yields CDR1 LNHNV and CDR2 YYDKDF (reference sequence). This CDR3 contains 16 residues.